Listed below are T cell receptor beta chains from one sample, sequenced in a study of post-analysis software for immune sequencing data. TCRdb ran MiXCR on the PCR reads and lists one entry per CDR3 protein. The profile shows 600,000 to 700,000 distinct CDR3 sequences, 59% of them singletons. The sequenced material came from blood. These receptors were collected from a girl aged 2 to 10 with multiple sclerosis. Both conserved end residues are part of each CDR3. Fields, in order: J gene, clone size, V gene, D gene, CDR3 DNA, CDR3 protein. The D gene is left open where the match is weak. Size is omitted from some rows. Given values are once, few, many or a class for expanded clones.

J gene: TRBJ2-7
clone size: .
V gene: TRBV10-3
D gene: TRBD2
CDR3 DNA: TGTGCCATCAGTGGATCGACTAGCGGGGGGCGCGAGCAGTACTTC
CDR3 protein: CAISGSTSGGREQYF

J gene: TRBJ2-7
clone size: few
V gene: TRBV29-1
D gene: .
CDR3 DNA: TGCAGCGTTGCCCTGACGGATACCTACGAGCAGTACTTC
CDR3 protein: CSVALTDTYEQYF

J gene: TRBJ2-3
clone size: .
V gene: TRBV4-3
D gene: .
CDR3 DNA: TGCGCCAGCAGCCAAGATGGCCCGGGAGATACGCAGTATTTT
CDR3 protein: CASSQDGPGDTQYF

J gene: TRBJ2-1
clone size: few
V gene: TRBV7-9
D gene: .
CDR3 DNA: TGTGCCAGCAGCCATCCCACACCGAGCTCCTACAATGAGCAGTTCTTC
CDR3 protein: CASSHPTPSSYNEQFF

J gene: TRBJ2-5
clone size: .
V gene: TRBV7-2
D gene: .
CDR3 DNA: TGTGCCAGCACCGCGGGACACCAAGAGACCCAGTACTTC
CDR3 protein: CASTAGHQETQYF

J gene: TRBJ2-1
clone size: few
V gene: TRBV20-1
D gene: TRBD1
CDR3 DNA: TGCAGTGCTACAGGGACAGGGGGGTACAATGAGCAGTTCTTC
CDR3 protein: CSATGTGGYNEQFF

J gene: TRBJ2-2
clone size: .
V gene: TRBV3-1
D gene: .
CDR3 DNA: TGTGCCAGCAACCAGGGTAACACCGGGGAGCTGTTTTTT
CDR3 protein: CASNQGNTGELFF

J gene: TRBJ1-5
clone size: few
V gene: TRBV10-3
D gene: .
CDR3 DNA: TGTGCCATCAGTGAGTCGGGGGAAAATCAGCCCCAGCATTTT
CDR3 protein: CAISESGENQPQHF

J gene: TRBJ1-2
clone size: few
V gene: TRBV3-1
D gene: TRBD1
CDR3 DNA: TGTGCCAGCAGCACTTGGACAGGATACTTCTATGGCTACACCTTC
CDR3 protein: CASSTWTGYFYGYTF

J gene: TRBJ1-4
clone size: .
V gene: TRBV2
D gene: TRBD1
CDR3 DNA: TGTGCCAGCAGTGCCGGGACAGGCTATGAAAAACTGTTTTTT
CDR3 protein: CASSAGTGYEKLFF

J gene: TRBJ2-4
clone size: .
V gene: TRBV4-1
D gene: .
CDR3 DNA: TGCGCCAGCAGCCACAGGGACGTTGTGCAAGCCAAAAACATTCAGTACTTC
CDR3 protein: CASSHRDVVQAKNIQYF

J gene: TRBJ2-1
clone size: once
V gene: TRBV20-1
D gene: TRBD2
CDR3 DNA: TGCAGTGCTAGAGATATGGCGCGGGACCTACTCGGGGGGAATGAGCAGTTCTTC
CDR3 protein: CSARDMARDLLGGNEQFF

J gene: TRBJ1-2
clone size: few
V gene: TRBV20-1
D gene: .
CDR3 DNA: TGCAGTGCTAGAGCTTCAGACAACAACTATGGCTACACCTTC
CDR3 protein: CSARASDNNYGYTF

J gene: TRBJ2-5
clone size: .
V gene: TRBV5-1
D gene: .
CDR3 DNA: TGCGCCAGCAGCTCGTTGGGTCTAGAGACCCAGTACTTC
CDR3 protein: CASSSLGLETQYF

J gene: TRBJ2-7
clone size: few
V gene: TRBV20-1
D gene: TRBD1
CDR3 DNA: TGCAGTGCAACTTCCGGGACAGGGAGAATCGAGCAGTACTTC
CDR3 protein: CSATSGTGRIEQYF

J gene: TRBJ1-1
clone size: .
V gene: TRBV12-3/TRBV12-4
D gene: TRBD1
CDR3 DNA: TGTGCCAGCAGCTCCGCGACAGGGAGGACTGAAGCTTTCTTT
CDR3 protein: CASSSATGRTEAFF

J gene: TRBJ2-1
clone size: .
V gene: TRBV20-1
D gene: TRBD2
CDR3 DNA: TGCAGTGCTAGAATGGGGTCTAGCGGGGGGGCGAGGTACAATGAGCAGTTCTTC
CDR3 protein: CSARMGSSGGARYNEQFF

J gene: TRBJ2-5
clone size: few
V gene: TRBV7-2
D gene: .
CDR3 DNA: TGTGCCAGCAGCTTAGTACCCCCTGGGTACCAAGAGACCCAGTACTTC
CDR3 protein: CASSLVPPGYQETQYF

J gene: TRBJ2-2
clone size: .
V gene: TRBV29-1
D gene: .
CDR3 DNA: TGCAGCGTCGCCCTCCCCGGGGAGCTGTTTTTT
CDR3 protein: CSVALPGELFF

J gene: TRBJ2-7
clone size: .
V gene: TRBV6-2/TRBV6-3
D gene: .
CDR3 DNA: TGTGCCAGCACCATGACAGTCCCATCATACGAGCAGTACTTC
CDR3 protein: CASTMTVPSYEQYF

J gene: TRBJ2-3
clone size: .
V gene: TRBV5-1
D gene: .
CDR3 DNA: TGCGCCAGCAGCTTGGGAGGGAGAGCCCCAGATACGCAGTATTTT
CDR3 protein: CASSLGGRAPDTQYF

J gene: TRBJ2-1
clone size: .
V gene: TRBV3-1
D gene: .
CDR3 DNA: TGTGCCAGCAGCCAAGATATCCGGGGGGAGCAGTTCTTC
CDR3 protein: CASSQDIRGEQFF

J gene: TRBJ2-7
clone size: .
V gene: TRBV5-5
D gene: .
CDR3 DNA: TGTGCCAGCAGCTTGAAGGACGAGCAGTACTTC
CDR3 protein: CASSLKDEQYF

J gene: TRBJ2-3
clone size: .
V gene: TRBV6-5
D gene: TRBD1
CDR3 DNA: TGTGCCAGCAGTTACACCGACAGGGTGACGCAGTATTTT
CDR3 protein: CASSYTDRVTQYF

J gene: TRBJ2-3
clone size: .
V gene: TRBV20-1
D gene: .
CDR3 DNA: TGCAGTGCTAGAGGAGGCGCAGATACGCAGTATTTT
CDR3 protein: CSARGGADTQYF

J gene: TRBJ2-3
clone size: .
V gene: TRBV7-2
D gene: .
CDR3 DNA: TGTGCCAGCAGCCTTGGGGGTTTAGGGGGGTCCACAGATACGCAGTATTTT
CDR3 protein: CASSLGGLGGSTDTQYF

J gene: TRBJ2-3
clone size: .
V gene: TRBV5-4
D gene: TRBD1
CDR3 DNA: TGTGCCAGCAGCGCGCCACAGGGGACCACAGATACGCAGTATTTT
CDR3 protein: CASSAPQGTTDTQYF

J gene: TRBJ2-5
clone size: many
V gene: TRBV6-6
D gene: .
CDR3 DNA: TGTGCCCCCCACCCCCAAGAGACCCAGTACTTC
CDR3 protein: CAPHPQETQYF

J gene: TRBJ2-7
clone size: .
V gene: TRBV20-1
D gene: .
CDR3 DNA: TGCAGTGCTAGAAAGGCAGTTACCTACGAGCAGTACTTC
CDR3 protein: CSARKAVTYEQYF

J gene: TRBJ2-1
clone size: few
V gene: TRBV7-9
D gene: TRBD2
CDR3 DNA: TGTGCCAGCAGCTCCCTAGCGGGGGCTAACAATGAGCAGTTCTTC
CDR3 protein: CASSSLAGANNEQFF

J gene: TRBJ1-2
clone size: .
V gene: TRBV29-1
D gene: .
CDR3 DNA: TGCAGCGTTGCCCCCCGAATGAGAGACTATGGCTACACCTTC
CDR3 protein: CSVAPRMRDYGYTF

J gene: TRBJ2-3
clone size: few
V gene: TRBV5-1
D gene: .
CDR3 DNA: TGCGCCAGCAGCCAAGCCCTGACGCAGTATTTT
CDR3 protein: CASSQALTQYF

J gene: TRBJ2-7
clone size: once
V gene: TRBV2
D gene: .
CDR3 DNA: TGTGCCAGCAGTGCGAGTGGGGGGATCTACGAGCAGTACTTC
CDR3 protein: CASSASGGIYEQYF

J gene: TRBJ2-5
clone size: .
V gene: TRBV11-2
D gene: .
CDR3 DNA: TGTGCCAGCTCTTGGGAGCCCCTGGGGCAAGAGACCCAGTACTTC
CDR3 protein: CASSWEPLGQETQYF

J gene: TRBJ1-5
clone size: .
V gene: TRBV15
D gene: .
CDR3 DNA: TGTGCCACCAGCAGAGTTAGGGATGATCAGCCCCAGCATTTT
CDR3 protein: CATSRVRDDQPQHF

J gene: TRBJ2-5
clone size: .
V gene: TRBV12-3/TRBV12-4
D gene: TRBD1
CDR3 DNA: TGTGCCAGCAGTTCTGGGACAGCGCGCTACGGGCAGTACTTC
CDR3 protein: CASSSGTARYGQYF

J gene: TRBJ1-1
clone size: few
V gene: TRBV30
D gene: .
CDR3 DNA: TGCGCCTGGAGTGGACAGTTGAACACTGAAGCTTTCTTT
CDR3 protein: CAWSGQLNTEAFF

J gene: TRBJ2-1
clone size: .
V gene: TRBV7-2
D gene: .
CDR3 DNA: TGTGCCAGCAGCTTAGCCACGGGGATTATGAATGAGCAGTTCTTC
CDR3 protein: CASSLATGIMNEQFF

J gene: TRBJ2-3
clone size: .
V gene: TRBV15
D gene: TRBD2
CDR3 DNA: TGTGCCACCAGTCCCCGGGGGGGACTAAGCACAGATACGCAGTATTTT
CDR3 protein: CATSPRGGLSTDTQYF

J gene: TRBJ2-7
clone size: .
V gene: TRBV15
D gene: TRBD1
CDR3 DNA: TGTGCCACCGGGGACAGGAGCTCCTACGAGCAGTACTTC
CDR3 protein: CATGDRSSYEQYF

J gene: TRBJ1-2
clone size: few
V gene: TRBV5-1
D gene: TRBD1
CDR3 DNA: TGCGCCAGCAGCTCAACCGGGACAGCATCGAACTATGGCTACACCTTC
CDR3 protein: CASSSTGTASNYGYTF

J gene: TRBJ2-1
clone size: .
V gene: TRBV6-5
D gene: TRBD2
CDR3 DNA: TGTGCCAGCAGTTGGGACTACCCGGATGTTGGTGGTAATGAGCAGTTCTTC
CDR3 protein: CASSWDYPDVGGNEQFF